A single sample is the source of the 16 T cell receptor beta chains below, sequenced in a study of OX40 agonist ivuxolimab in advanced cancers. Libraries were prepared through the immunoSEQ multiplex PCR assay. The source is immuneACCESS, and TCRdb retained only in-frame sequences with V and J called. Part of the clones is not carried over; for the studies checked, unresolved V genes explain less than half of this, and the remainder is unexplained. For this sample the table gives 6,500 or so clones, of which 70% to 80% were detected only once. The ten largest clones capture about 28% of the sample. Sequenced here: CD4+ or CD8+ T cells sorted from blood, sampled in a trial of the OX40 agonist ivuxolimab. The receptors were gathered from an adult with an advanced solid tumor such as melanoma, head and neck, liver or kidney cancer.

The genes are TRBV28 and TRBJ1-6, with 7 bases identical to TRBD1. Trimming took 2 bases from V and 8 from J; bases not matched to a gene: 12. The CDR3 consists of 17 residues. From germline, CDR1 is MDHEN and CDR2 SYDVKM. CDR3 loop: CASSLVIDRAEDSPLHF. The CDR3 DNA reads TGTGCCAGCAGTTTAGTTATTGACAGGGCGGAGGATTCACCCCTCCACTTT. Full variable domain (rest looked up from reference TRBV28 and TRBJ1-6): DVKVTQSSRYLVKRTGEKVFLECVQDMDHENMFWYRQDPGLGLRLIYFSYDVKMKEKGDIPEGYSVSREKKERFSLILESASTNQTSMYLCASSLVIDRAEDSPLHFGNGTRLTVT.

V gene TRBV7-9 combines with J gene TRBJ1-2, with TRBD1 as a possible D gene (5 bases). The CDR3 runs 13 residues. V shed 3 bases and J shed 5 bases, with 10 bases lying between them. Germline V gives CDR1 SEHNR, CDR2 FQNEAQ (reference sequence). CDR3 DNA sequence: TGTGCCAGCAGCTTCGTGTCAGGGTATGGCTACACCTTC. Its translation: CASSFVSGYGYTF.

The genes are TRBV6-5 and TRBJ1-1; 11 bases are shared with TRBD1. V gave up 2 bases and J gave up 7 bases; unmatched junction bases: 3. This CDR3 has 14 amino acids. In germline, CDR1 is MNHEY, CDR2 SVGAGI. The CDR3 region is CASSYGDRGDEAFF. CDR3 nucleotides: TGTGCCAGCAGTTACGGGGACAGGGGGGATGAAGCTTTCTTT.

J is TRBJ1-1 and V is TRBV27; D is ambiguous. This CDR3 region has 13 residues. Trimming took off 7 bases at V and 2 bases at J, with 11 bases between the two ends. Germline assignment: CDR1 MNHEY and CDR2 SMNVEV (reference sequence). The CDR3 DNA sequence: TGTGCCAGCAAGCGGACGGTTAACACTGAAGCTTTCTTT. Amino acid sequence: CASKRTVNTEAFF.

J is TRBJ2-1 and V is TRBV4-1; 13 bases match TRBD2. The CDR3 extends over 16 amino acids. In germline, CDR1 is MGHRA, CDR2 YSYEKL. V lost 4 bases and J lost 5; bases outside the gene matches: 5. In DNA, the CDR3 is TGCGCCAGCAGCCGAGAGGGGACTAGCGGGAACAATGAGCAGTTCTTC. It codes for CASSREGTSGNNEQFF.

This chain joins TRBV30 and TRBJ2-3, with TRBD2 identical over 11 bases. CDR1 and CDR2 from the germline V gene are GTSNPN and SVGIG (reference sequence). The CDR3 is 16 amino acids. V gave up 0 bases and J gave up 4 bases; unmatched junction bases: 6. Here the CDR3 DNA reads TGTGCCTGGAGTGTAGGTAGCGGGGGGGCTGCAGATACGCAGTATTTT. This encodes CAWSVGSGGAADTQYF.

The chain links TRBV11-2 to TRBJ2-1; no definite D call. Per germline, CDR1 SGHAT and CDR2 FQNNGV. Trimming removed 3 bases at V and 7 bases at J, with 7 bases between. The CDR3 consists of 12 residues. The CDR3 coding sequence is TGTGCCAGCAGCTTTTCTGGTAATGAGCAGTTCTTC. Its translation is CASSFSGNEQFF.

The chain employs TRBV5-5 and TRBJ2-7; D could derive from TRBD1 or TRBD2 (5 bases each). CDR3 length: 12 residues. V shed 0 bases and J shed 6 bases, with 7 bases lying between them. Germline V gene lookup returns CDR1 SGHKS and CDR2 YYEKEE (reference sequence). CDR3 sequence: CASSLGGSEQYF. The DNA for the CDR3 is TGTGCCAGCAGCTTGGGGGGGAGCGAGCAGTACTTC.

This chain uses TRBV27 with TRBJ1-5; D not resolved. With 6 bases removed from V and 0 bases from J, the gap between germline ends came to 12 bases. CDR1 MNHEY and CDR2 SMNVEV come from the germline V gene (reference sequence). CDR3 length: 15 residues. CDR3 loop: CASRYGQNSNQPQHF. DNA of the CDR3: TGTGCCAGCAGGTACGGGCAGAATAGCAATCAGCCCCAGCATTTT.

The rearrangement joins TRBV27 to TRBJ2-1; D is perhaps TRBD2 (5 bases). The V gene's germline CDR1 is MNHEY and CDR2 SMNVEV (reference sequence). This CDR3 has 18 residues. Trimming removed 3 bases from V and 3 bases from J, with 21 bases in between. The CDR3 protein is CASSFCSGRECFYNEQFF. In DNA form, the CDR3 reads TGTGCCAGCAGTTTCTGCAGCGGAAGAGAGTGTTTCTACAATGAGCAGTTCTTC.

This clone was seen more than once but under ten times. The rearrangement uses TRBV7-9 and TRBJ2-7, with D uncertain. The CDR3 consists of 13 residues. The germline V gene has CDR1 SEHNR and CDR2 FQNEAQ (reference sequence). Trimming removed 4 bases from V and 4 bases from J, with 11 bases in between. CDR3 protein: CASSYGSHYEQYF. CDR3 sequence (DNA): TGTGCCAGCAGCTACGGTAGCCATTACGAGCAGTACTTC.

This chain connects TRBV2 to TRBJ2-7, with D unclear. V lost 3 bases and J lost 3, with 6 bases in between. The germline V gene has CDR1 SNHLY and CDR2 FYNNEI. The CDR3 extends over 12 amino acids. CDR3 DNA: TGTGCCAGCAGTGATGAATACTACGAGCAGTACTTC. It encodes CASSDEYYEQYF. The full variable domain, completed using reference TRBV2 and TRBJ2-7, is EPEVTQTPSHQVTQMGQEVILRCVPISNHLYFYWYRQILGQKVEFLVSFYNNEISEKSEIFDDQFSVERPDGSNFTLKIRSTKLEDSAMYFCASSDEYYEQYFGPGTRLTVT.

This clone was recorded once. V gene TRBV6-1 combines with J gene TRBJ1-6; D is unclear. CDR1 and CDR2 (germline): MNHNS, SASEGT. CDR3 length: 14 amino acids. Trimming stripped 2 bases from V and 8 bases from J, with 10 bases between. The CDR3 sequence: CASSERREYSPLHF. DNA of the CDR3: TGTGCCAGCAGTGAACGTAGGGAGTATTCACCCCTCCACTTT.

The V and J genes are TRBV2 and TRBJ2-7; D possibly corresponds to TRBD2 (5 bases). Germline loops: CDR1 SNHLY, CDR2 FYNNEI. The CDR3 is 13 amino acids. V lost 4 bases and J 4 bases, leaving 11 bases between the germline ends. CDR3 loop: CASSVSGFYEQYF. The CDR3 nucleotides read TGTGCCAGCAGTGTATCGGGGTTTTACGAGCAGTACTTC.

V is TRBV9 and J is TRBJ2-7; D not resolved. V was trimmed by 0 bases and J by 5 bases, leaving 9 bases between them. The length of the CDR3 is 13 residues. From germline, CDR1 is SGDLS and CDR2 YYNGEE. The CDR3 loop is CASSVAGVDEQYF. CDR3 in DNA: TGTGCCAGCAGCGTAGCTGGGGTTGACGAGCAGTACTTC.

The count of this clone is one. The chain carries TRBV6-6 and TRBJ1-1; D uncertain. V shed 0 bases and J shed 1 base, with 3 bases lying between them. The CDR3 has 13 amino acids. Germline-derived CDR1 and CDR2 are MNHNY and SVGAGI (reference sequence). The CDR3 loop reads CASSYSSNTEAFF. As DNA, the CDR3 is TGTGCCAGCAGTTACTCGTCGAACACTGAAGCTTTCTTT.